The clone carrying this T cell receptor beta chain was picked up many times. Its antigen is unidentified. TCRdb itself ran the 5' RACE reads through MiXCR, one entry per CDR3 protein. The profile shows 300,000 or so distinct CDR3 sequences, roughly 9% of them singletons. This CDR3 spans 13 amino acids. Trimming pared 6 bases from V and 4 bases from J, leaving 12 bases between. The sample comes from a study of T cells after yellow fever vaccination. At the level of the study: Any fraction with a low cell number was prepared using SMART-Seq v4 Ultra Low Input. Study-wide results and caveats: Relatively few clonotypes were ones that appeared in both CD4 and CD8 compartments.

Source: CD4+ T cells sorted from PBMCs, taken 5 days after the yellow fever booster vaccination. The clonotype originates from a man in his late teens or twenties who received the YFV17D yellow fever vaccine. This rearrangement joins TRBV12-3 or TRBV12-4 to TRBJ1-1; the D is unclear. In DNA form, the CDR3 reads TGTGCCAGCAGCCGTGGGTGGGGCACTGAAGCTTTCTTT. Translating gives CASSRGWGTEAFF.